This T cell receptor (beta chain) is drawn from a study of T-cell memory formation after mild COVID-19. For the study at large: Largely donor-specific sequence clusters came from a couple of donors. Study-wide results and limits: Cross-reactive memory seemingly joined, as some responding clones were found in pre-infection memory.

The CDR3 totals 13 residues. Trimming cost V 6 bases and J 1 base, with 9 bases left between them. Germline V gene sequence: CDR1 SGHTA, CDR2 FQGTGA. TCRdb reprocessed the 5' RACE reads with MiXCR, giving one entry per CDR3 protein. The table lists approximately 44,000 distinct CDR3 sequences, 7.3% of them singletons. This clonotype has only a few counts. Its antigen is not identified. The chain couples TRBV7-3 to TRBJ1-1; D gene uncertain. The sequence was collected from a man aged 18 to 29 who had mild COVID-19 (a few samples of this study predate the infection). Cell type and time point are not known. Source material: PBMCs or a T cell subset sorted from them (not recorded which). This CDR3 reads CASRAGANTEAFF. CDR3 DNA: TGTGCCAGCAGGGCGGGCGCGAACACTGAAGCTTTCTTT.